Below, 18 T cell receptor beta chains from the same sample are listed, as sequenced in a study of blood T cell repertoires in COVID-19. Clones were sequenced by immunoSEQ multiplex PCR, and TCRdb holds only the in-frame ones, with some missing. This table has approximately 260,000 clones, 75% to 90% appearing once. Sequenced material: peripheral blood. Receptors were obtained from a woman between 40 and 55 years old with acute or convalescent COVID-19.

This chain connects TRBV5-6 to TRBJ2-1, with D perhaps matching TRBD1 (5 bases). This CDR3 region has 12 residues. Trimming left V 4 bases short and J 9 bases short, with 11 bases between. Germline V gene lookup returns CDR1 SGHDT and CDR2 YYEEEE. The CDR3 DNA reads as TGTGCCAGCAGCCAGGGTTGGGGTGAGCAGTTCTTC. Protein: CASSQGWGEQFF. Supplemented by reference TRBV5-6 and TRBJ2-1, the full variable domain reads DAGVTQSPTHLIKTRGQQVTLRCSPKSGHDTVSWYQQALGQGPQFIFQYYEEEERQRGNFPDRFSGHQFPNYSSELNVNALLLGDSALYLCASSQGWGEQFFGPGTRLTVL.

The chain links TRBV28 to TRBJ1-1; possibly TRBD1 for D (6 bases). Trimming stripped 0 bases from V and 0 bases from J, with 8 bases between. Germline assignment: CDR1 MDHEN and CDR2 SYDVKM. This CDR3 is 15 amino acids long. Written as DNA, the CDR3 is TGTGCCAGCAGTTTATGGGGACAACTGAACACTGAAGCTTTCTTT. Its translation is CASSLWGQLNTEAFF.

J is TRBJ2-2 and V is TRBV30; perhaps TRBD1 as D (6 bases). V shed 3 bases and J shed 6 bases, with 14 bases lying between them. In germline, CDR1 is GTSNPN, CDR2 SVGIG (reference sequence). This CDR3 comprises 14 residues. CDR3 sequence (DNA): TGTGCCTGGAGGGGGGCGTGGGGATCCGGGGAGCTGTTTTTT. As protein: CAWRGAWGSGELFF.

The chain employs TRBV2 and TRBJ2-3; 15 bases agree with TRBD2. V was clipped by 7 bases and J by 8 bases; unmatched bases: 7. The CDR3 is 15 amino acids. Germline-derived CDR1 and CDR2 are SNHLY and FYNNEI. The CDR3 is CASNAGTSGGFTQYF. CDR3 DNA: TGTGCCAGCAATGCCGGGACTAGCGGGGGGTTTACGCAGTATTTT.

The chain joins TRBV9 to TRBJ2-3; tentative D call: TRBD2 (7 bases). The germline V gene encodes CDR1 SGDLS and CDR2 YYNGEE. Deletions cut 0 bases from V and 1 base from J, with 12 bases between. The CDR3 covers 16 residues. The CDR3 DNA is TGTGCCAGCAGCGTAGATAACGGGGGGCGCACAGATACGCAGTATTTT. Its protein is CASSVDNGGRTDTQYF.

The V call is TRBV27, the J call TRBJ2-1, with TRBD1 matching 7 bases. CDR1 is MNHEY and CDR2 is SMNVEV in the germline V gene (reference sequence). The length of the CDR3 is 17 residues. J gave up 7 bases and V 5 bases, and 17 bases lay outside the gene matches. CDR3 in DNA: TGTGCCAGCAGTCCATTCCCGACAGGGATAGGTCGGAATGAGCAGTTCTTC. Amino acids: CASSPFPTGIGRNEQFF.

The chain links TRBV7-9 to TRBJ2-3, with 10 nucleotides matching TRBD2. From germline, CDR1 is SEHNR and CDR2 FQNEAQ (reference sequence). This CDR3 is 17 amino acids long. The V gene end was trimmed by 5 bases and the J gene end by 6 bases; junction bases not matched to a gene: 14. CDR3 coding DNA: TGTGCCAGCAGCCCCTCCCCGGCTAGCGGGGGTGGGGATACGCAGTATTTT. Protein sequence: CASSPSPASGGGDTQYF.

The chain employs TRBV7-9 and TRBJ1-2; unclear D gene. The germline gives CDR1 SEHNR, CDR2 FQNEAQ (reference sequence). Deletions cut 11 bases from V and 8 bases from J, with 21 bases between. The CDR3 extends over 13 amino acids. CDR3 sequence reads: CASTGNALLGYTF. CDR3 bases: TGTGCCTCCACGGGAAACGCCTTGTTAGGCTACACCTTC.

The CDR3 is CASSPYRGRVTEAFF. The CDR3 DNA is TGTGCCAGCAGTCCGTACAGGGGGCGGGTCACTGAAGCTTTCTTT. The chain couples TRBV6-2 or TRBV6-3 to TRBJ1-1; TRBD1 matches at 9 bases. The ends lost 5 bases at V and 4 bases at J; junction bases unmatched: 8. The germline CDR1 and CDR2 sequences are MNHEY and SVGEGT. This CDR3 spans 15 amino acids.

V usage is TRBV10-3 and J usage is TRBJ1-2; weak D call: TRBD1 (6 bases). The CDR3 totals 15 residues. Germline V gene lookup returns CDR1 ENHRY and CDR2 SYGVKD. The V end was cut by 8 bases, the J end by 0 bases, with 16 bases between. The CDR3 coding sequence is TGTGCCATCCTAGAGACCGGGACAACTAACTATGGCTACACCTTC. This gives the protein CAILETGTTNYGYTF.

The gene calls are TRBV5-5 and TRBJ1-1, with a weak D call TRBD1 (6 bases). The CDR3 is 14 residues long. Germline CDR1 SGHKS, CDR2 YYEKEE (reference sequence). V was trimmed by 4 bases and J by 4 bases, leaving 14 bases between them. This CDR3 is CASSLTGWGTEAFF. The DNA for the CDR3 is TGTGCCAGCAGCCTGACAGGTTGGGGCACTGAAGCTTTCTTT.

The CDR3: CASSLDPVQETQYF. CDR3 bases: TGTGCCAGCAGCTTGGATCCAGTTCAAGAGACCCAGTACTTC. The rearrangement links TRBV5-6 to TRBJ2-5; D call uncertain. V dropped 0 bases and J dropped 2 bases, with 8 bases sitting between them. Per germline, CDR1 SGHDT and CDR2 YYEEEE. The CDR3 is made up of 14 amino acids.

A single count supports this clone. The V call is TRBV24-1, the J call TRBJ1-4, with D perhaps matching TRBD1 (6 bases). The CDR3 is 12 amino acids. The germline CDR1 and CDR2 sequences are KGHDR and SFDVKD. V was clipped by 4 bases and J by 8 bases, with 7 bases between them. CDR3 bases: TGTGCCACCAGTGACAGGGGAGAAAAACTGTTTTTT. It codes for CATSDRGEKLFF.

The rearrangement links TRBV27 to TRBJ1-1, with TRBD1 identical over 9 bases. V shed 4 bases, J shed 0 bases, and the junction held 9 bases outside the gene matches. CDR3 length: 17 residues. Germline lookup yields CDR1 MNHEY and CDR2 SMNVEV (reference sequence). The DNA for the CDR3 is TGTGCCAGCAGTTCAACCGGGACAGGGTATATGAACACTGAAGCTTTCTTT. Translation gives CASSSTGTGYMNTEAFF.

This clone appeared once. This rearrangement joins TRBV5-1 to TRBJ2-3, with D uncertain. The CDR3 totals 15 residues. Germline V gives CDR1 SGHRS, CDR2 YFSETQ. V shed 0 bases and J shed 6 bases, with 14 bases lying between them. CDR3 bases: TGCGCCAGCAGCTTGGGCCCTACCCTTCGGGATACGCAGTATTTT. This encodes CASSLGPTLRDTQYF.

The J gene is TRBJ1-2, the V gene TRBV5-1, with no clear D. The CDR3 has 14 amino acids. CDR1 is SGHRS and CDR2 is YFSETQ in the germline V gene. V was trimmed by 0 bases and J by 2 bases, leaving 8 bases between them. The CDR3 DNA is TGCGCCAGCAGCTTGGGGGGAGAAAACTATGGCTACACCTTC. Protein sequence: CASSLGGENYGYTF.

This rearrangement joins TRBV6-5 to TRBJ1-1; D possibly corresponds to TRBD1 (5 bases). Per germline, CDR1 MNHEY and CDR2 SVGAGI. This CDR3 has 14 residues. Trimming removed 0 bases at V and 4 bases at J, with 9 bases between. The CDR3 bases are TGTGCCAGCAGTTACTCTATGGGGGGCACTGAAGCTTTCTTT. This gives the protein CASSYSMGGTEAFF.

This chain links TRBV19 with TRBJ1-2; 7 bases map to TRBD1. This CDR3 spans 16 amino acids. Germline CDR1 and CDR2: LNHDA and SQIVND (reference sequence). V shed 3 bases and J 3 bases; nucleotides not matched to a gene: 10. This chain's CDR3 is CASSIRGSSLDYGYTF. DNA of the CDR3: TGTGCCAGTAGTATCAGGGGGTCTTCCCTTGACTATGGCTACACCTTC.